This is a list of T cell receptor beta chains from one sample in a study of T cell responses to AZD1222 COVID-19 vaccine. The table came from immunoSEQ multiplex PCR; TCRdb's copy has only in-frame clones and leaves some out. This table has fewer than 120,000 clones, 85% to 90% appearing once. The material was peripheral blood, obtained 28 days after the second AZD1222 dose. The receptors were gathered from an adult who received the AZD1222 COVID-19 vaccine. The CDR3 runs from the conserved cysteine through the conserved F or W. Some rows mark clone size as missing; the rest say once, few, many or name a class of expanded clone.

TRBJ2-1 | TRBV7-2 | NA | CASVPGLAWNEQFF
TRBJ2-7 | TRBV5-4 | NA | CASSKGQGLFYEQYF
TRBJ1-2 | TRBV25-1 | once | CASMGGAGYGYTF
TRBJ2-1 | TRBV9 | NA | CASSVVGSGSPYNEQFF
TRBJ1-2 | TRBV5-1 | NA | CASSPGQGREGYTF
TRBJ2-7 | TRBV7-6 | NA | CASSLQVISYEQYF
TRBJ1-1 | TRBV29-1 | NA | CSPIRPGQKSYREAFF
TRBJ2-7 | TRBV18 | few | CASSPERYEQYF
TRBJ1-4 | TRBV6-5 | NA | CASSPTATNEKLFF
TRBJ2-3 | TRBV11-2 | NA | CASSPDWTADTQYF
TRBJ2-2 | TRBV6-2/TRBV6-3 | NA | CASSDPGLAGGLANTGELFF
TRBJ1-4 | TRBV7-9 | NA | CASRARATNEKLFF
TRBJ1-5 | TRBV5-1 | NA | CASSLGDGNQPQHF
TRBJ1-6 | TRBV30 | NA | CASIDGPGNSPLHF
TRBJ2-3 | TRBV27 | NA | CASSPSTDTQYF
TRBJ1-2 | TRBV25-1 | NA | CASSELGKDRAELGYTF
TRBJ1-1 | TRBV19 | once | CASSIARGITEAFF
TRBJ2-1 | TRBV12-3/TRBV12-4 | NA | CASSQRGEGQFF
TRBJ2-1 | TRBV27 | NA | CASSLSPSGRIEQFF
TRBJ2-7 | TRBV7-9 | NA | CASARVTHEQYF
TRBJ1-5 | TRBV21-1 | NA | CASSKAEGYSNQPQHF
TRBJ2-1 | TRBV28 | NA | CASSYYNEQFF
TRBJ1-2 | TRBV27 | NA | CASSLSLGQGTNYGYTF
TRBJ2-3 | TRBV28 | NA | CASSLTGKPTDTQYF
TRBJ1-2 | TRBV7-9 | NA | CASSEPGQGSLYGYTF
TRBJ2-7 | TRBV7-9 | NA | CASSQTGDEQYF
TRBJ1-1 | TRBV19 | few | CASSIGDSEAFF
TRBJ1-1 | TRBV3-1/TRBV3-2 | NA | CASSPRQGRGDTEAFF